This T cell receptor beta chain was sequenced during a study of blood T cell repertoires in COVID-19. Looking at the study overall: COVID-19 samples collected from the United States, Italy and Spain covered acute and convalescent phases. PBMCs, B-cell-depleted T cells, or T cells provided the cDNA or gDNA that made up the material.

The authors' processing: Reference gene primer amplification yielded estimated nucleated cell counts. The repertoire was sequenced with immunoSEQ multiplex PCR; TCRdb's copy has only in-frame clones and lacks some. V, J and clone size derive from that table, while D and trimming were established from the DNA sequence. In the table there are approximately 400,000 clones, around 84% of which are singletons. The clonotype was recovered from a human donor with acute or convalescent COVID-19. The donor label of this sample is uncertain. Sequencing input: peripheral blood.

CDR3 amino acids: CASRLTGALDTQYF. Here the CDR3 DNA reads TGTGCCAGTAGATTGACAGGGGCCCTCGATACGCAGTATTTT. This chain links TRBV19 with TRBJ2-3; TRBD1 matches 8 bases. CDR1 is LNHDA, CDR2 SQIVND, per germline (reference sequence). The CDR3 extends over 14 amino acids. The V segment lost 6 bases and the J segment 6 bases; nucleotides outside the gene matches: 8.